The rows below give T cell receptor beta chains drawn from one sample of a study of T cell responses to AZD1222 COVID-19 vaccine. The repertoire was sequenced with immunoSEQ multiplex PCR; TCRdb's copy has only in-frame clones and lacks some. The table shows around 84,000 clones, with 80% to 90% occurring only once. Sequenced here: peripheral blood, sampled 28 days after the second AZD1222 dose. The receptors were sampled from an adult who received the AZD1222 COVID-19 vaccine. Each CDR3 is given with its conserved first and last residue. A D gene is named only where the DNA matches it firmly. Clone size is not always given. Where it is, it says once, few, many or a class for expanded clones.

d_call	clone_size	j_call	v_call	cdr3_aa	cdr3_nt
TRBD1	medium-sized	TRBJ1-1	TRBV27	CASSRDRDTEAFF	TGTGCCAGCAGTAGAGACAGGGACACTGAAGCTTTCTTT
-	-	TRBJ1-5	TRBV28	CASSLVVGPGLKSQPQHF	TGTGCCAGCAGTTTAGTTGTCGGCCCGGGCCTGAAGAGCCAGCCCCAGCATTTT
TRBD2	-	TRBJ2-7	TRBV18	CASSLTELAGRTYEQYF	TGTGCCAGCTCACTTACTGAACTAGCGGGGCGAACCTACGAGCAGTACTTC
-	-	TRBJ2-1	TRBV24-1	CATSDRRSSASYNEQFF	TGTGCCACCAGTGACCGCAGGAGTAGCGCTTCCTACAATGAGCAGTTCTTC
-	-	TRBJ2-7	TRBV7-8	CASSLGRSTYEQYF	TGTGCCAGCAGCTTGGGCAGGTCCACCTACGAGCAGTACTTC
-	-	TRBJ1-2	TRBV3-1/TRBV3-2	CASSPRPGRDSYGYTF	TGTGCCAGCAGCCCCCGACCAGGCAGGGATTCCTATGGCTACACCTTC
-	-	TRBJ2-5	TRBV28	CASEKGGETQYF	TGTGCCAGCGAGAAGGGCGGGGAGACCCAGTACTTC
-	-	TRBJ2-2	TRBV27	CASRNGGGTGELFF	TGTGCCAGCAGAAACGGGGGCGGCACCGGGGAGCTGTTTTTT
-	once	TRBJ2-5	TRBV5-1	CASSLLGLKGETQYF	TGCGCCAGCAGCTTGCTCGGACTCAAAGGAGAGACCCAGTACTTC
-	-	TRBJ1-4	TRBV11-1	CASSSRLGEKLFF	TGTGCCAGCAGCTCCCGACTGGGTGAAAAACTGTTTTTT
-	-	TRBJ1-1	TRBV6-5	CASGKGMNTEAFF	TGTGCCAGCGGGAAGGGTATGAACACTGAAGCTTTCTTT
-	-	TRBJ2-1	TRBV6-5	CASTLGGEQFF	TGTGCCAGCACTCTGGGAGGAGAGCAGTTCTTC
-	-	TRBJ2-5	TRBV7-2	CASSLVAGLQETQYF	TGTGCCAGCAGCTTAGTGGCGGGGCTACAAGAGACCCAGTACTTC
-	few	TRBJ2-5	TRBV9	CASSVDPGKQETQYF	TGTGCCAGCAGCGTAGATCCGGGGAAGCAAGAGACCCAGTACTTC
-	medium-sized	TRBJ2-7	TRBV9	CASSVGGSYEQYF	TGTGCCAGCAGCGTAGGGGGCTCCTACGAGCAGTACTTC
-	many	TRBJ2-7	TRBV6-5	CASSYSRGQEQYF	TGTGCCAGCAGTTACTCGAGGGGTCAGGAGCAGTACTTC
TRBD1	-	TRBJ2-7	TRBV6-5	CASSYSSGQGFAQYF	TGTGCCAGCAGTTACTCGTCGGGACAGGGTTTTGCGCAGTACTTC
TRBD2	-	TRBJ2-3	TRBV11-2	CASSPTAGVDTQYF	TGTGCCAGCAGCCCCACTGCGGGGGTGGATACGCAGTATTTT
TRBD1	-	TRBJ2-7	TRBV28	CASSLGAGRGIPYEQYF	TGTGCCAGCAGTTTAGGCGCGGGCAGGGGGATCCCCTACGAGCAGTACTTC
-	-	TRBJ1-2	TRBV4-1	CASSQDQTFRYGYTF	TGCGCCAGCAGCCAAGATCAGACCTTTAGGTATGGCTACACCTTC
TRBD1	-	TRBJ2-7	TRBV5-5	CASSGGQGPYEQYF	TGTGCCAGCAGCGGGGGACAGGGGCCCTACGAGCAGTACTTC
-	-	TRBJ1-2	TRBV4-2	CASSQDRRQEYGYTF	TGTGCCAGCAGCCAAGATCGACGACAGGAATATGGCTACACCTTC
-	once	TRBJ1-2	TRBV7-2	CASRQSYGYTF	TGTGCCAGCAGGCAGTCCTATGGCTACACCTTC
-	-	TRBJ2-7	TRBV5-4	CASSWTFGNEQYF	TGTGCCAGCAGCTGGACTTTCGGGAACGAGCAGTACTTC
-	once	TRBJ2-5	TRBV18	CASSPVRGETQYF	TGTGCCAGCTCACCAGTCCGGGGGGAGACCCAGTACTTC
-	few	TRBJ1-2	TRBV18	CASSPNSGTRGYTF	TGTGCCAGCTCCCCTAATTCGGGCACCAGGGGCTACACCTTC
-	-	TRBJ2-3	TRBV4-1	CASSPQEGKGTDTQYF	TGCGCCAGCAGCCCGCAAGAGGGAAAAGGAACCGATACGCAGTATTTT
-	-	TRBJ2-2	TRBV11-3	CASSSVGGELFF	TGTGCCAGCAGCAGCGTAGGCGGGGAGCTGTTTTTT
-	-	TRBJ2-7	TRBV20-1	CSAPTPYEQYF	TGCAGTGCTCCGACCCCCTACGAGCAGTACTTC
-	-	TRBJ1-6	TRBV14	CASSQDRGPRPNSPLHF	TGTGCCAGCAGCCAAGATCGAGGGCCCCGGCCGAATTCACCCCTCCACTTT
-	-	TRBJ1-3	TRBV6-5	CASRRQGSGNTIYF	TGTGCCAGCAGACGCCAGGGCTCTGGAAACACCATATATTTT
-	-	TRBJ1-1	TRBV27	CASSPDRRSFEAFF	TGTGCCAGCAGCCCCGACAGGAGAAGTTTTGAAGCTTTCTTT
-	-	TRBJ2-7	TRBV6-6	CASSLVAYEQYF	TGTGCCAGCAGCCTTGTTGCCTACGAGCAGTACTTC
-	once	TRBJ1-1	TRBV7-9	CASSATKGNTEAFF	TGTGCCAGCAGCGCTACAAAGGGAAACACTGAAGCTTTCTTT
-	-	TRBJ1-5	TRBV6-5	CASNLGGLGQPQHF	TGTGCCAGCAACCTAGGAGGTTTGGGTCAGCCCCAGCATTTT
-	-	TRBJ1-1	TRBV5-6	CASSLSLSGGADTEAFF	TGTGCCAGCAGCTTATCATTGTCGGGTGGGGCTGACACTGAAGCTTTCTTT
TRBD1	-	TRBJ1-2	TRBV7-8	CASSPRRQGADYGYTF	TGTGCCAGCAGCCCGAGACGACAGGGGGCGGACTATGGCTACACCTTC
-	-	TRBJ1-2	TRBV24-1	CATSDIRGSNYGYTF	TGTGCCACCAGTGATATACGGGGCTCTAACTATGGCTACACCTTC
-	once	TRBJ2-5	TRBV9	CASSVATMGETQYF	TGTGCCAGCAGCGTAGCTACTATGGGAGAGACCCAGTACTTC
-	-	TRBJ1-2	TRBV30	CAWSAGENYGYTF	TGTGCCTGGAGCGCAGGAGAAAACTATGGCTACACCTTC
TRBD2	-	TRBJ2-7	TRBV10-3	CAISESISGAYEQYF	TGTGCCATCAGTGAGTCGATTAGCGGGGCCTACGAGCAGTACTTC
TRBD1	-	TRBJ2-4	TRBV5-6	CASSLHGTGLAKNIQYF	TGTGCCAGCAGCTTGCACGGGACAGGGCTAGCCAAAAACATTCAGTACTTC
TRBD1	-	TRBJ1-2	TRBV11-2	CASSPGRTGGGYGYTF	TGTGCCAGCAGCCCTGGCCGGACAGGGGGAGGCTATGGCTACACCTTC
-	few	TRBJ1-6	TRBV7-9	CASSPSTGTGSPLHF	TGTGCCAGCAGCCCGTCTACAGGAACGGGTTCACCCCTCCACTTT